These 10 T cell receptor beta chains share one sample of origin, sequenced in a study of T cell changes during pregnancy in multiple sclerosis (dated by TCRdb to about 2019). Library preparation was by the immunoSEQ multiplex PCR assay. TCRdb stores this immuneACCESS table with in-frame sequences only. Part of the clones is absent; in the studies checked, under half of the shortfall reflects unresolved V genes, and no reason is known for the rest. The sample records about 13,000 clones, approximately 87% of which are singletons. The ten biggest clones cover 12% of the sample. Specimen: CD8+ T cells from peripheral blood mononuclear cells, collected after pregnancy. Receptors were obtained from a female donor in good health, enrolled as a control in a pregnancy study.

J is TRBJ2-2 and V is TRBV15, with 12 nucleotides matching TRBD2. Trimming took 0 bases from V and 7 from J; bases not matched to a gene: 9. CDR1 and CDR2 from the germline V gene are LNHNV and YYDKDF (reference sequence). The CDR3 length is 18 residues. CDR3 in amino acids: CATSRDWLAGGPGGELFF. The DNA for the CDR3 is TGTGCCACCAGCAGAGATTGGCTAGCGGGGGGGCCGGGCGGGGAGCTGTTTTTT.

The J gene is TRBJ2-3, the V gene TRBV9, with D possibly TRBD2 on 6 matching bases. The V and J ends lost 0 bases and 6 bases respectively, with 11 bases between them. This CDR3 has 14 amino acids. Germline V lookup: CDR1 SGDLS, CDR2 YYNGEE. The CDR3 loop is CASSVELAGDTQYF. In DNA form, the CDR3 reads TGTGCCAGCAGCGTAGAACTAGCAGGGGATACGCAGTATTTT.

The chain employs TRBV6-4 and TRBJ2-3; 8 bases are shared with TRBD2. This CDR3 is 16 amino acids long. Germline assignment: CDR1 MRHNA and CDR2 SNTAGT. With 2 bases clipped from V and 2 bases from J, the junction kept 6 bases outside the gene matches. The DNA of the CDR3 is TGTGCCAGCAGTGACCGAGCGGGGGAGGCCACAGATACGCAGTATTTT. This codes for CASSDRAGEATDTQYF.

V is TRBV9 and J is TRBJ2-1, with 8 bases fitting TRBD2. The CDR3 is made up of 15 amino acids. CDR1 and CDR2 (germline): SGDLS, YYNGEE. The J segment lost 6 bases and the V segment lost 0 bases, leaving 5 bases of the junction unmatched. CDR3 residues: CASSVGQREINEQFF. In DNA, the CDR3 is TGTGCCAGCAGCGTAGGGCAGCGGGAGATCAATGAGCAGTTCTTC.

A single count supports this clone. V usage is TRBV7-9 and J usage is TRBJ2-5; 8 positions match TRBD2. The J call could be wrong; TRBJ2-7 is a better fit for the DNA end. This CDR3 contains 15 residues. From germline, CDR1 is SEHNR and CDR2 FQNEAQ (reference sequence). CDR3 sequence reads: CASSSNTGGSYEQYF. Here the CDR3 DNA reads TGTGCCAGCAGCTCTAATACGGGGGGGTCCTACGAGCAGTACTTC.

The rearrangement uses TRBV7-8 and TRBJ2-6, with D possibly matching TRBD1 (6 bases). The V gene lost 5 bases and the J gene lost 0 bases, with 11 bases spanning the gap. Germline V gene lookup returns CDR1 SGHVS and CDR2 FQNEAQ. CDR3 length: 16 amino acids. The CDR3 spells CASSLPRGSGANVLTF. As DNA, the CDR3 is TGTGCCAGCAGCCTCCCCAGGGGCTCTGGGGCCAACGTCCTGACTTTC. Full variable domain (remainder filled in from reference TRBV7-8 and TRBJ2-6): GAGVSQSPRYKVAKRGQDVALRCDPISGHVSLFWYQQALGQGPEFLTYFQNEAQLDKSGLPSDRFFAERPEGSVSTLKIQRTQQEDSAVYLCASSLPRGSGANVLTFGAGSRLTVL.

The chain employs TRBV25-1 and TRBJ1-2; a possible D gene is TRBD1 (6 bases). The CDR3 runs 16 residues. V was cut by 0 bases and J by 2 bases, with 13 bases left in between. Germline values: CDR1 MGHDK, CDR2 SYGVNS. CDR3 DNA sequence: TGTGCCAGCAGTGAATACGGGCAGGGGATGAACTATGGCTACACCTTC. Its translation is CASSEYGQGMNYGYTF.

This chain uses TRBV7-9 with TRBJ2-5; possibly TRBD1 for D (6 bases). CDR1 and CDR2 from the germline V gene are SEHNR and FQNEAQ (reference sequence). The V end lost 4 bases, the J end lost 5 bases, and 20 bases lay between the germline ends. The CDR3 sequence is 16 residues long. Here the CDR3 reads CASSSSITGYSETQYF. CDR3 DNA sequence: TGTGCCAGCAGCTCCTCTATCACAGGGTATTCGGAGACCCAGTACTTC.

This chain links TRBV27 with TRBJ2-7; 10 bases align to TRBD2. This CDR3 is 17 amino acids long. Germline CDR1 and CDR2: MNHEY and SMNVEV (reference sequence). V was clipped by 6 bases and J by 4 bases; unmatched bases: 15. CDR3 residues: CASSPWSGGVFDYEQYF. Here the CDR3 DNA reads TGTGCCAGCAGCCCTTGGAGCGGGGGGGTTTTTGATTACGAGCAGTACTTC.

This sequence joins TRBV7-8 and TRBJ2-3; D possibly corresponds to TRBD2 (6 bases). CDR3 size: 14 residues. V was pared by 4 bases and J by 4 bases, with 12 bases between. The germline V gene has CDR1 SGHVS and CDR2 FQNEAQ. The CDR3 sequence is CASSSGGSSDTQYF. The CDR3 nucleotides read TGTGCCAGCAGCTCCGGGGGTAGTTCAGATACGCAGTATTTT.